This is a list of T cell receptor beta chains from one sample in a study of CD8 T cells in ankylosing spondylitis. TCRdb reprocessed the 5' RACE reads with MiXCR, giving one entry per CDR3 protein. The top ten clones hold roughly 0.8% of a sample with 450,000 or so distinct CDR3 sequences, roughly 26% of them seen once. The sample comprised blood, either unsorted or a sorted T cell fraction (not recorded which). The origin of the receptors is a male donor with ankylosing spondylitis. Both conserved end residues are part of each CDR3. A D gene is named only where the DNA matches it firmly. Clone size is stated in some rows and not others, as once, few, many or a class when expanded.

d_call clone_size j_call v_call cdr3_aa cdr3_nt
TRBD2 . TRBJ2-2 TRBV12-3/TRBV12-4 CASSLRVLAGGDTGELFF TGTGCCAGCAGTTTAAGGGTGTTAGCGGGAGGGGACACCGGGGAGCTGTTTTTT
TRBD1 . TRBJ1-4 TRBV25-1 CASSDAGTGAEKLFF TGTGCCAGCAGTGACGCCGGGACAGGGGCTGAAAAACTGTTTTTT
TRBD2 . TRBJ2-1 TRBV20-1 CSASSLAGRNEQFF TGCAGTGCTAGTTCCCTAGCGGGTCGAAATGAGCAGTTCTTC
. few TRBJ1-2 TRBV7-9 CASSWTDLGSYTF TGTGCCAGCAGCTGGACGGATCTCGGGAGCTACACCTTC
. once TRBJ2-3 TRBV19 CASSTDGTSTDTQYF TGTGCCAGTAGTACGGACGGAACTAGCACAGATACGCAGTATTTT
TRBD2 few TRBJ2-1 TRBV24-1 CATSGGTSGLNEQFF TGTGCCACCAGTGGAGGGACTAGCGGGTTGAATGAGCAGTTCTTC
TRBD2 many TRBJ2-3 TRBV24-1 CATSDPAMWEGSSTDTQYF TGTGCCACCAGTGATCCTGCTATGTGGGAGGGTTCTAGCACAGATACGCAGTATTTT
TRBD1 few TRBJ1-1 TRBV20-1 CSAGSTGRNTEAFF TGCAGTGCCGGATCGACAGGGAGGAACACTGAAGCTTTCTTT
TRBD2 . TRBJ2-7 TRBV20-1 CSALPSGMIYEQYF TGCAGTGCTCTTCCTAGCGGGATGATCTACGAGCAGTACTTC
. . TRBJ1-4 TRBV4-1 CASEEGDATNEKLFF TGCGCCAGCGAGGAGGGGGATGCAACTAATGAAAAACTGTTTTTT
. . TRBJ2-5 TRBV20-1 CSARDFQETQYF TGCAGTGCTAGGGATTTCCAAGAGACCCAGTACTTC
. . TRBJ2-5 TRBV5-1 CASGISAPVETQYF TGCGCCAGCGGAATATCTGCCCCAGTTGAGACCCAGTACTTC
. . TRBJ2-7 TRBV5-1 CASSSFSPENEQYF TGCGCCAGCAGCTCGTTCTCTCCGGAAAACGAGCAGTACTTC
TRBD1 few TRBJ1-4 TRBV5-1 CASRETGGTEKLFF TGCGCCAGCCGCGAAACAGGGGGCACTGAAAAACTGTTTTTT
. . TRBJ1-1 TRBV29-1 CSTQRGAGGEGTEAFF TGCAGCACCCAGAGAGGCGCGGGGGGCGAGGGGACTGAAGCTTTCTTT
TRBD2 . TRBJ2-5 TRBV4-2 CASSPGVAGGQETQYF TGTGCCAGCAGCCCGGGGGTAGCGGGAGGACAAGAGACCCAGTACTTC
. few TRBJ1-1 TRBV5-1 CASSARGRNTEAFF TGCGCCAGCAGCGCCAGGGGCAGGAACACTGAAGCTTTCTTT
. . TRBJ2-5 TRBV2 CASRSREQETQYF TGTGCCAGCAGGAGCAGGGAACAAGAGACCCAGTACTTC
. . TRBJ1-1 TRBV10-3 CATLPRGGKNTEAFF TGTGCCACCCTCCCGAGGGGGGGAAAGAACACTGAAGCTTTCTTT
TRBD1 . TRBJ1-1 TRBV7-2 CASSLATGGGGTEAFF TGTGCCAGCAGCTTAGCGACAGGGGGCGGGGGCACTGAAGCTTTCTTT
TRBD2 . TRBJ2-3 TRBV5-1 CASSVAGATDTQYF TGCGCCAGCAGTGTAGCGGGAGCGACAGATACGCAGTATTTT
. few TRBJ1-2 TRBV6-1 CASSDRLYGYTF TGTGCCAGCAGTGACAGACTCTATGGCTACACCTTC
. . TRBJ2-2 TRBV24-1 CATSPTIGFGSTGELFF TGTGCCACCAGTCCCACGATCGGTTTCGGGTCCACCGGGGAGCTGTTTTTT
TRBD2 few TRBJ2-2 TRBV20-1 CSARDRRLAAGELFF TGCAGTGCTAGAGATCGCAGACTAGCGGCCGGGGAGCTGTTTTTT
. few TRBJ1-1 TRBV11-1 CASSSTRAGVRGLDEAFF TGTGCCAGCAGCTCGACCAGGGCAGGGGTGAGGGGTTTAGATGAAGCTTTCTTT
. . TRBJ1-2 TRBV20-1 CSARNRAGHNYGYTF TGCAGTGCTAGAAACAGGGCGGGCCACAACTATGGCTACACCTTC